This TCR beta chain was sequenced in a study of T-cell reconstitution after alpha-beta-depleted transplantation in children. Unique molecular identifiers tagged the TCRbeta library. TCRdb re-derived calls from the PCR reads in MiXCR, one entry per CDR3 protein. The data contain about 420,000 distinct CDR3 sequences, 16% of them seen just once; the ten biggest clones take up around 28%. This clonotype was observed a handful of times. V was pared by 0 bases and J by 0 bases, with 14 bases between. From germline, CDR1 is DFQATT and CDR2 SNEGSKA (reference sequence). This CDR3 region has 16 residues. The source of this sequence is a boy younger than two who had a stem cell transplant for Wiskott-Aldrich syndrome, so the T cells may come from the graft donor. This specimen was PBMCs, mostly from graft donor cells, taken 360 days after TCRalphabeta/CD19-depleted stem cell transplant. The chain couples TRBV20-1 to TRBJ1-1; TRBD1 is a possible D gene (5 bases). CDR3 protein: CSARDLVRGLNTEAFF. The CDR3 DNA is TGCAGTGCTAGAGATTTGGTTCGGGGGTTGAACACTGAAGCTTTCTTT.